A single sample gave rise to the 19 T cell receptor beta chains below, sequenced in a study of identical twins. TCRdb re-called the 5' RACE reads with MiXCR, one entry per CDR3 protein. This table holds around 340,000 distinct CDR3 sequences, more than 9% found once. This sample was shared with a second study, whose subject was yellow fever vaccine responses in identical twins.

The sample was CD8+ T cells sorted from blood. The receptors stem from a woman aged 18 to 35 in good health.

This clonotype was found many times. This chain connects TRBV3-1 to TRBJ2-2; perhaps TRBD1 as D (6 bases). V was pared by 6 bases and J by 0 bases, with 14 bases between. In germline, CDR1 is LGHDT, CDR2 YNNKEL (reference sequence). The CDR3 consists of 16 residues. The CDR3 is CASRTGEITNTGELFF. Written as DNA, the CDR3 is TGTGCCAGCAGGACAGGAGAAATTACGAACACCGGGGAGCTGTTTTTT.

This clonotype appeared a few times. This chain uses TRBV12-3 or TRBV12-4 with TRBJ2-7; D is possibly TRBD1 (6 bases). There are 14 residues in the CDR3. Trimming removed 0 bases from V and 3 bases from J, with 9 bases in between. The CDR3 loop reads CASSLAGGDYEQYF. DNA of the CDR3: TGTGCCAGCAGTTTAGCAGGGGGTGACTACGAGCAGTACTTC.

This clonotype appeared many times. V and J are TRBV7-8 and TRBJ2-7, with D unresolved. Germline CDR1 and CDR2: SGHVS and FQNEAQ. The germline V and J ends were trimmed by 1 base and 3 bases, with 10 bases remaining between them. The CDR3 loop spans 14 amino acids. CDR3 coding DNA: TGTGCCAGCAGCTTAGTCTGGGGTGGCTACGAGCAGTACTTC. Translation: CASSLVWGGYEQYF. The complete variable domain, with remaining parts taken from reference TRBV7-8 and TRBJ2-7, reads GAGVSQSPRYKVAKRGQDVALRCDPISGHVSLFWYQQALGQGPEFLTYFQNEAQLDKSGLPSDRFFAERPEGSVSTLKIQRTQQEDSAVYLCASSLVWGGYEQYFGPGTRLTVT.

The chain is built from TRBV3-1 and TRBJ2-1, with 10 nucleotides matching TRBD2. From germline, CDR1 is LGHDT and CDR2 YNNKEL (reference sequence). V was pared by 0 bases and J by 12 bases, with 23 bases of the junction left unmatched. CDR3 length: 20 amino acids. The DNA of the CDR3 is TGTGCCAGCAGCCAAGAGTGGACGTCAGTCGGGGCTAGCGGGAGTCTAAGGCAGTTCTTC. Its protein product is CASSQEWTSVGASGSLRQFF.

The chain has TRBV20-1 and TRBJ2-1; perhaps TRBD2 as D (6 bases). CDR3 length equals 16 residues. Trimming cost V 6 bases and J 7 bases, with 25 bases left between them. Germline CDR1 DFQATT, CDR2 SNEGSKA (reference sequence). CDR3 nucleotides: TGCAGTGCCCATAAATTCCGGGAGACATTTGGGAATGAGCAGTTCTTC. It codes for CSAHKFRETFGNEQFF.

The CDR3 nucleotides read TGTGCCAGCAGCCCACGGTGGGGGGGGCGTGATACGCAGTATTTT. It yields the protein CASSPRWGGRDTQYF. The V call is TRBV27, the J call TRBJ2-3; the D gene is possibly TRBD2 (7 bases). Per the germline V gene, CDR1 is MNHEY and CDR2 is SMNVEV (reference sequence). The length of the CDR3 is 15 residues. V was trimmed by 6 bases and J by 6 bases, leaving 19 bases between them.

The table lists this clonotype with a few counts. The rearrangement uses TRBV16 and TRBJ2-7; TRBD2 matches at 10 bases. The CDR3 loop spans 16 amino acids. In germline, CDR1 is KGHSY, CDR2 FQNENV. Germline trimming cut 3 bases from V and 1 base from J; bases unmatched to any gene: 6. As DNA, the CDR3 is TGTGCCAGCAGCCAGTTCTCTAGCGGGGGATCCTACGAGCAGTACTTC. It is translated as CASSQFSSGGSYEQYF. The full variable domain, with the rest looked up from reference TRBV16 and TRBJ2-7, is GEEVAQTPKHLVRGEGQKAKLYCAPIKGHSYVFWYQQVLKNEFKFLISFQNENVFDETGMPKERFSAKCLPNSPCSLEIQATKLEDSAVYFCASSQFSSGGSYEQYFGPGTRLTVT.

The sample holds a few counts of this clonotype. The rearrangement links TRBV6-4 to TRBJ2-3; 9 bases fit TRBD2. The CDR3 consists of 16 residues. Germline CDR1 is MRHNA and CDR2 is SNTAGT. V was clipped by 3 bases and J by 2 bases; unmatched bases: 6. The CDR3 is CASSEEAGGSTDTQYF. CDR3 bases: TGTGCCAGCAGTGAAGAAGCGGGAGGATCCACAGATACGCAGTATTTT.

The chain recombines TRBV10-3 with TRBJ2-5; TRBD2 matches at 9 bases. Germline V gene lookup returns CDR1 ENHRY and CDR2 SYGVKD. Trimming cost V 8 bases and J 3 bases; bases outside gene matches: 13. The CDR3 extends over 16 amino acids. CDR3: CAIGRAGGFLKETQYF. The CDR3 nucleotides read TGTGCCATCGGTCGAGCGGGAGGCTTCTTAAAAGAGACCCAGTACTTC.

This clonotype was picked up a small number of times. The rearrangement joins TRBV7-9 to TRBJ1-6, with 9 bases that match TRBD1. CDR3 length equals 14 residues. Germline V CDR1 and CDR2: SEHNR, FQNEAQ (reference sequence). The junction had 1 base not matched to a gene; V was cut back by 1 base and J by 9 bases. The CDR3 nucleotides are TGTGCCAGCAGCTTAGGGACAGGGGTTTCACCCCTCCACTTT. This gives the protein CASSLGTGVSPLHF.

This clonotype has a count of ten or more. The V gene is TRBV4-1, the J gene TRBJ1-2; D gene unclear. This CDR3 is 18 amino acids long. V was shortened by 2 bases and J by 4 bases, with 23 bases between the two germline ends. Germline assignment: CDR1 MGHRA and CDR2 YSYEKL. The CDR3: CASSQQTIPGALSYGYTF. The DNA for the CDR3 is TGCGCCAGCAGCCAACAAACTATTCCAGGCGCCCTTAGCTATGGCTACACCTTC.

In this sample, this clonotype turned up many times. The gene calls are TRBV5-1 and TRBJ1-1; 12 positions match TRBD1. Germline V CDR1 and CDR2: SGHRS, YFSETQ. The CDR3 is 16 amino acids. The junction had 11 bases not matched to a gene; V was cut back by 5 bases and J by 6 bases. In DNA, the CDR3 is TGCGCCAGCAGTGAGGGACAGGGGGCGGTTTACGCTGAAGCTTTCTTT. Its translation is CASSEGQGAVYAEAFF.

The chain has TRBV6-5 and TRBJ2-1; 14 bases align to TRBD2. Germline assignment: CDR1 MNHEY and CDR2 SVGAGI. Trimming cost V 2 bases and J 0 bases; bases outside gene matches: 3. This CDR3 spans 18 amino acids. The CDR3, as DNA: TGTGCCAGCAGTTACGGACTAGCGGGAGGCCTCTCCTACAATGAGCAGTTCTTC. It is translated as CASSYGLAGGLSYNEQFF.

This clonotype came up many times. The J gene is TRBJ2-5, the V gene TRBV6-2 or TRBV6-3; D is perhaps TRBD2 (5 bases). This CDR3 is 10 amino acids long. The germline gives CDR1 MNHEY, CDR2 SVGEGT. Trimming pared 8 bases from V and 9 bases from J, leaving 10 bases between. The CDR3 loop reads CASRARAQYF. CDR3 nucleotide sequence: TGTGCCAGCCGGGCGAGGGCCCAGTACTTC.

The chain's CDR3 is CASSPGPGQRETQYF. The CDR3 DNA is TGCGCCAGCAGCCCTGGACCGGGACAGCGAGAGACCCAGTACTTC. V usage is TRBV4-1 and J usage is TRBJ2-5; 7 bases are shared with TRBD1. The CDR3 loop spans 15 amino acids. Germline V gene data show CDR1 as MGHRA and CDR2 as YSYEKL. Unmatched junction bases numbered 9, after V lost 4 bases and J lost 4 bases.

This clonotype was counted a few times. The chain combines TRBV5-1 with TRBJ2-7, with D possibly being TRBD1 or TRBD2 (5 bases each). The V end was cut by 2 bases, the J end by 0 bases, with 18 bases between. This CDR3 has 17 residues. Per the germline V gene, CDR1 is SGHRS and CDR2 is YFSETQ. This CDR3 reads CASSFRDGGLSSYEQYF. In DNA, the CDR3 is TGCGCCAGCAGCTTTAGGGACGGCGGGTTGAGCTCCTACGAGCAGTACTTC.

V usage is TRBV9 and J usage is TRBJ2-1, with TRBD1 matching 7 bases. CDR1 and CDR2 (germline): SGDLS, YYNGEE. This CDR3 is built from 16 residues. Trimming at V came to 4 bases and at J to 4 bases, leaving 11 bases not matched to a gene. The CDR3 DNA sequence: TGTGCCAGCAGCCCCGCGTTAGGGACAGCATACAATGAGCAGTTCTTC. It is translated as CASSPALGTAYNEQFF. Variable domain in full (rest from reference TRBV9 and TRBJ2-1): DSGVTQTPKHLITATGQRVTLRCSPRSGDLSVYWYQQSLDQGLQFLIQYYNGEERAKGNILERFSAQQFPDLHSELNLSSLELGDSALYFCASSPALGTAYNEQFFGPGTRLTVL.

This clonotype was detected only a few times. The V and J genes are TRBV7-3 and TRBJ2-7, with 7 bases identical to TRBD2. Germline V gene sequence: CDR1 SGHTA, CDR2 FQGTGA. V lost 4 bases and J lost 2; bases outside the gene matches: 8. The length of the CDR3 is 15 residues. The CDR3 is CASSSELAPPYEQYF. In DNA form, the CDR3 reads TGTGCCAGCAGCTCCGAACTAGCGCCGCCCTACGAGCAGTACTTC.

This clonotype has more than one count but fewer than ten. V and J are TRBV2 and TRBJ2-3; D is uncertain. The CDR3 has 12 amino acids. Trimming pared 9 bases from V and 4 bases from J, leaving 11 bases between. Germline V gives CDR1 SNHLY, CDR2 FYNNEI. CDR3 DNA sequence: TGTGCCAGGAGAACTGACTCAGATACGCAGTATTTT. Translated: CARRTDSDTQYF.